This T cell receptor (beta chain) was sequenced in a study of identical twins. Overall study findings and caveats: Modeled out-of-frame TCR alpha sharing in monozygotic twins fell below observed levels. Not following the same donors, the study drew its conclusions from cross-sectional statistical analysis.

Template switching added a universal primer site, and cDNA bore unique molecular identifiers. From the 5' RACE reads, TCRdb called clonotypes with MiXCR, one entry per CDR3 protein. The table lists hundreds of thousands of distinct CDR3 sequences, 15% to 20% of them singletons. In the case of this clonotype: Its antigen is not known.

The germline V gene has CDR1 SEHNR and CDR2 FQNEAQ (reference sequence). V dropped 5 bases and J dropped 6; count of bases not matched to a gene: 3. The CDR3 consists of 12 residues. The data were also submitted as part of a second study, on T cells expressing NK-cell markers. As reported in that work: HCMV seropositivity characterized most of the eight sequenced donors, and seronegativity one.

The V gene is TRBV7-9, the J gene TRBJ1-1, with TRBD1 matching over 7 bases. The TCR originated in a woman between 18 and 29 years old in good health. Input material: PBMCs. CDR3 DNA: TGTGCCAGCAGCCGACAGGGTCCTGAAGCTTTCTTT. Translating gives CASSRQGPEAFF. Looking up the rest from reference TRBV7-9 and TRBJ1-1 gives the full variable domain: DTGVSQNPRHKITKRGQNVTFRCDPISEHNRLYWYRQTLGQGPEFLTYFQNEAQLEKSRLLSDRFSAERPKGSFSTLEIQRTEQGDSAMYLCASSRQGPEAFFGQGTRLTVV.